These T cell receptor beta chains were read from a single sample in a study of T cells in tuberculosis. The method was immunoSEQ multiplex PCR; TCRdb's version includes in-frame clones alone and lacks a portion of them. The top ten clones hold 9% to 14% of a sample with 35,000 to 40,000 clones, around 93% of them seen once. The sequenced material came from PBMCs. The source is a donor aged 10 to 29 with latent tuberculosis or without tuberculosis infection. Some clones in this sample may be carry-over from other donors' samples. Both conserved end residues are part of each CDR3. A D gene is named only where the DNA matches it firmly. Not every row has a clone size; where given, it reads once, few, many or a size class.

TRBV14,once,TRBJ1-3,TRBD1,TGTGCCAGCAGCCAAGCTAAAGACAGGGGAACCGGAAACACCATATATTTT,CASSQAKDRGTGNTIYF
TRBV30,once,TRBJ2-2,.,TGTGCCTGGAGGGGACAACCGAACACCGGGGAGCTGTTTTTT,CAWRGQPNTGELFF
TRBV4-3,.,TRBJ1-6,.,TGCGCCAGCAGCCAAGTAGAAGATTCACCCCTCCACTTT,CASSQVEDSPLHF
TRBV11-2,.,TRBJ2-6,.,TGTGCCAGCAGCGGGAGGAGGGCCCAGGGCCCCGGGGCCAACGTCCTGACTTTC,CASSGRRAQGPGANVLTF
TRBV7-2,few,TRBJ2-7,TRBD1,TGTGCCAGCAGCGGAGGACAGGGTAACGAGCAGTACTTC,CASSGGQGNEQYF
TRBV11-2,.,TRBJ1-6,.,TGTGCCAGCAGCTTAGATCCGGCGCTGGCGGGGGGACTCCACTTT,CASSLDPALAGGLHF
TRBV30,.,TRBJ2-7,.,TGTGCCTGGAGTGTAACGGGTTCCTACGAGCAGTACTTC,CAWSVTGSYEQYF
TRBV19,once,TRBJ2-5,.,TGTGCCAGTAGTATAGCCATCGGAGAGACCCAGTACTTC,CASSIAIGETQYF
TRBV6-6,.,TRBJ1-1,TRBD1,TGTGCCAGCAGTTTGGAGGGGGCAGGCACTGAAGCTTTCTTT,CASSLEGAGTEAFF
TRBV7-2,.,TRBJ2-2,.,TGTGCCAGCAACATGGGGGGTCCCGGGGAGCTGTTTTTT,CASNMGGPGELFF
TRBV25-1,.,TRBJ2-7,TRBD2,TGTGCCAGCAGTGAATTGGCTAGCGGGGGGGCTCCCGAGCAGTACTTC,CASSELASGGAPEQYF
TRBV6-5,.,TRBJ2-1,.,TGTGCCAGCAAGCAGACAGAGCTCAAAGACAATGAGCAGTTCTTC,CASKQTELKDNEQFF
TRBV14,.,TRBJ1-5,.,TGTGCCAGCAGCCAACAGTACAATCAGCCCCAGCATTTT,CASSQQYNQPQHF
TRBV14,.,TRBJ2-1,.,TGTGCCAGCAGGCCACTATCTTCCTACAATGAGCAGTTCTTC,CASRPLSSYNEQFF
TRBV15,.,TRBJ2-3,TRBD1,TGTGCCACCAGCAGGGGACAGGGGGCGAGCACAGATACGCAGTATTTT,CATSRGQGASTDTQYF
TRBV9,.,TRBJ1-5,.,TGTGCCAGCAGCGTAGACCCTTTATTCCCCGGGGGTAGCAATCAGCCCCAGCATTTT,CASSVDPLFPGGSNQPQHF
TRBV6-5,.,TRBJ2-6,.,TGTGCCAGCAGTCGAGTTGACATTGGGGCCAACGTCCTGACTTTC,CASSRVDIGANVLTF
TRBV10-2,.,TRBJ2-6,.,TGCGCCAGCAAGGCTAGTGGCAGTGACGACTCTGGGGCCAACGTCCTGACTTTC,CASKASGSDDSGANVLTF
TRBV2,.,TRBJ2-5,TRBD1,TGTGCCAGCAGCGGACAGGCTCAAGAGACCCAGTACTTC,CASSGQAQETQYF
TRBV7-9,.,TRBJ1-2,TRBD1,TGTGCCAGCAGCTCCGCAGTATTGACAGGGGGCGGCTACACCTTC,CASSSAVLTGGGYTF
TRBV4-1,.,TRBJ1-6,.,TGCGCCAGCGGCCTAGAATCAGGGAATCGACCCCTCCACTTT,CASGLESGNRPLHF
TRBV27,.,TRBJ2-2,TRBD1,TGTGCCAGCAGTTCCCCGGGACAGGGGTCCGGGGAGCTGTTTTTT,CASSSPGQGSGELFF
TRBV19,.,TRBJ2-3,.,TGTGCCAGTAGTATAATGGGGGGTACAGATACGCAGTATTTT,CASSIMGGTDTQYF
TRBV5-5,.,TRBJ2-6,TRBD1,TGTGCCAGCAGGTCGCGGCAGGGGGCTAGCTCTGGGGCCAACGTCCTGACTTTC,CASRSRQGASSGANVLTF
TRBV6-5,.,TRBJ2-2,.,TGTGCCAGCAGTTTTGCAAGAGACACCGGGGAGCTGTTTTTT,CASSFARDTGELFF
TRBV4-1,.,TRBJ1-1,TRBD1,TGCGCCAGCAGTACAGGGGCGGACACTGAAGCTTTCTTT,CASSTGADTEAFF
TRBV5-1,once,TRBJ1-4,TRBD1,TGCGCCAGCAGCTTAGGACAGGGAGGGGAAAAACTGTTTTTT,CASSLGQGGEKLFF
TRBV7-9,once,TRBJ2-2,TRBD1,TGTGCCAGCGCCACAGGGGAGTACACCGGGGAGCTGTTTTTT,CASATGEYTGELFF
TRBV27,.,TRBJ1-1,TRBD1,TGTGCCAGCAGTACATTGACAGGGGAGCCGACTGAAGCTTTCTTT,CASSTLTGEPTEAFF
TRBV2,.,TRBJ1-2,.,TGTGCCAGCAGTGTGGGGCAGCCAACCGACTATGGCTACACCTTC,CASSVGQPTDYGYTF
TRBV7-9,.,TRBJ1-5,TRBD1,TGTGCCAGCAGTGACAGGGGCAATCAGCCCCAGCATTTT,CASSDRGNQPQHF
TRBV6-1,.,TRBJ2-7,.,TGTGCCAGCAGTGACAGGATCTACGAGCAGTACTTC,CASSDRIYEQYF
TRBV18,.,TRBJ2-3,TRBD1,TGTGCCAGCTCACCAAGGGGGCTCCACACAGATACGCAGTATTTT,CASSPRGLHTDTQYF
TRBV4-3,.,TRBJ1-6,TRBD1,TGCGCCAGCAGCCAAGAAGGGGGCTGGTCCTATAATTCACCCCTCCACTTT,CASSQEGGWSYNSPLHF
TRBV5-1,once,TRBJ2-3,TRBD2,TGCGCCAGCAGCCCCCGGCCGGGACTAGCGGGGGGTAGCACAGATACGCAGTATTTT,CASSPRPGLAGGSTDTQYF
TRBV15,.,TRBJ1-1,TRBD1,TGTGCCACCAGCAGATCTGGACAGGGTGGGAACACTGAAGCTTTCTTT,CATSRSGQGGNTEAFF
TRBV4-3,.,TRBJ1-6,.,TGCGCCAGCAGCCCCGGGGTAGCCCTGTATAATTCACCCCTCCACTTT,CASSPGVALYNSPLHF
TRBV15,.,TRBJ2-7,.,TGTGCCACCAGCAGGGAGGGGGGGCCCCCTCGAGACGAGCAGTACTTC,CATSREGGPPRDEQYF
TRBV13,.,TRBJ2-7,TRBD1,TGTGCCACCGCACTTAGGGACAGGGTTAAGCAGTACTTC,CATALRDRVKQYF
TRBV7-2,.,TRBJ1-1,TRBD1,TGTGCGACAGGGGGTTTCGACACTGAAGCTTTCTTT,CATGGFDTEAFF
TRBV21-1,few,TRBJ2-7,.,TGTGCCAGCCTACTAGCGGGGGGCCACGAGCAGTACTTC,CASLLAGGHEQYF